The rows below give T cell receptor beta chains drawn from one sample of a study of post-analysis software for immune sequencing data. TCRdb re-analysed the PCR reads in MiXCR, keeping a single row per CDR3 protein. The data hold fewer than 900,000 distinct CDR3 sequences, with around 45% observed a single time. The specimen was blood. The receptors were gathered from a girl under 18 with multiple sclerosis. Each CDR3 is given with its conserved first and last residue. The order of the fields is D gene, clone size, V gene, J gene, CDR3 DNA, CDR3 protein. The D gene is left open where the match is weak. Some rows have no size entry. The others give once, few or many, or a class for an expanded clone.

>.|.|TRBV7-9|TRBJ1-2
TGTGCCAGCAGCCCCGAGGGGTCCTCTAACTATGGCTACACCTTC
CASSPEGSSNYGYTF
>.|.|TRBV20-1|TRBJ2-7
TGCAGTGCGCGTGAAAGGTTCTTCTACGAGCAGTACTTC
CSARERFFYEQYF
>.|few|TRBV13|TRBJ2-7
TGTGCCAGCAGATCGGCTAGCGCGGAGTTGTACGAGCAGTACTTC
CASRSASAELYEQYF
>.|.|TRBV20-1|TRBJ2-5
TGCAGTGCTAGACGGCCGGGGGAAGAGACCCAGTACTTC
CSARRPGEETQYF
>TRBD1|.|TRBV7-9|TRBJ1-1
TGTGCCAGCAGCCACGACCAATGGACAGGGAACACTGAAGCTTTCTTT
CASSHDQWTGNTEAFF
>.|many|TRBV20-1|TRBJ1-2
TGCAGTGCTACCGTTAACTATGGCTACACCTTC
CSATVNYGYTF
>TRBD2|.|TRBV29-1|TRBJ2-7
TGCAGCGTTTTGGGCGGGGGGCCGGTGAACTACGAGCAGTACTTC
CSVLGGGPVNYEQYF
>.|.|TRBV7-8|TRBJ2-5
TGTGCCAGCAGCTCACTACCCTGGGAGACCCAGTACTTC
CASSSLPWETQYF
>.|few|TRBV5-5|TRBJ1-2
TGTGCCAGCAGAGTCCACGGCGGCCCAGGACGGTATGGCTACACCTTC
CASRVHGGPGRYGYTF
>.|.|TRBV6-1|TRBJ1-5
TGTGCCAGCACCTATTATACAGGGCACCCTAATCAGCCCCAGCATTTT
CASTYYTGHPNQPQHF
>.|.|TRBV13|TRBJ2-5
TGTGCCAGCAGCGCCCTGCGGGGACAGACATATTCCTACAAGCAGTACTTC
CASSALRGQTYSYKQYF
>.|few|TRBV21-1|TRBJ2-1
TGTGCCACCCCCTCGGCAGCGGAGAACAATGAGCAGTTCTTC
CATPSAAENNEQFF
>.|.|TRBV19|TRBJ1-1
TGTGCCAGTATTGACAGATTGCACACTGAAGCTTTCTTT
CASIDRLHTEAFF
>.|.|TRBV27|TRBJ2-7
TGTGCCAGCAGTTTATCGGTAGGGGGTGCCTACGAGCAGTACTTC
CASSLSVGGAYEQYF
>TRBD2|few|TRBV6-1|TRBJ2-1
TGTGCCAGCAGTGGGCTAGCGGGGAACTCCTACAATGAGCAGTTCTTC
CASSGLAGNSYNEQFF
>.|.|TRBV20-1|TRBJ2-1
TGCAGTGCTAGAGATTTTAGCGGATCCAATGAGCAGTTCTTC
CSARDFSGSNEQFF
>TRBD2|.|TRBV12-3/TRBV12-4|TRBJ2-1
TGTGCCAGCAGTTCCGCTAGCGGGAGGTTGGTTGAGCAGTTCTTC
CASSSASGRLVEQFF
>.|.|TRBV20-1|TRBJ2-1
TGCAGTGCTAGTGCGAGGAACTCCTACAATGAGCAGTTCTTC
CSASARNSYNEQFF
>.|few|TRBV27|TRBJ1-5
TGTGCCAGCAGCCAAACTCAGCCCCAGCATTTT
CASSQTQPQHF
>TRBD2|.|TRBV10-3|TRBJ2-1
TGTGCCATCAGTGAGTCGGCGACTAGCGGGAAGGGAGGCAATGAGCAGTTCTTC
CAISESATSGKGGNEQFF
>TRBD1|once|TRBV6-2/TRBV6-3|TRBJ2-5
TGTGCCAGCGAAACAGACAGGGGCGCCAAGGAGACCCAGTACTTC
CASETDRGAKETQYF
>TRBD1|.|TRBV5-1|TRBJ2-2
TGCGCCAGCAGCCGAGGGACAGACACCGGGGAGCTGTTTTTT
CASSRGTDTGELFF
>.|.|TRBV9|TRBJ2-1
TGTGCCAGCAGCGTAGCTACTGGCTCCTACAATGAGCAGTTCTTC
CASSVATGSYNEQFF
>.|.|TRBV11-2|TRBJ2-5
TGTGCCAGCAGCTCTATCTTTAGCGGAGGGGGAGAGACCCAGTACTTC
CASSSIFSGGGETQYF
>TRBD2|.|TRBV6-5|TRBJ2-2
TGTGCCACCGCGACTAGCTGGACCGGGGAGCTGTTTTTT
CATATSWTGELFF
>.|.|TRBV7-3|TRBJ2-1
TGTGCCAGCAGCTTAACGGAGGGCGCGGAGGTCAGCTCCTACAATGAGCAGTTCTTC
CASSLTEGAEVSSYNEQFF